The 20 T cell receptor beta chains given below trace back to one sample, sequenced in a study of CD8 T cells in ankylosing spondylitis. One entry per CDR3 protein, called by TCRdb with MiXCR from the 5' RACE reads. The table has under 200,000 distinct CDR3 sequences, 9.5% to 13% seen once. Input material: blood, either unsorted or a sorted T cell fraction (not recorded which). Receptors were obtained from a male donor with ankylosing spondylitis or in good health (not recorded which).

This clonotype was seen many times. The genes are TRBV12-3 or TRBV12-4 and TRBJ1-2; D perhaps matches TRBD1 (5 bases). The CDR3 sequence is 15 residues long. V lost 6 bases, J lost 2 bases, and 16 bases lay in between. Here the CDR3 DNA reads TGTGCCAGCAGGGAACCGGGACGCAGAAACTATGGCTACACCTTC. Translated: CASREPGRRNYGYTF.

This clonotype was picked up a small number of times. The CDR3 here is CAISVPDGRYSGANVLTF. The CDR3 DNA reads TGTGCCATCAGTGTCCCGGACGGTCGCTACTCTGGGGCCAACGTCCTGACTTTC. The V and J genes are TRBV10-3 and TRBJ2-6; D not resolved. CDR1 is ENHRY, CDR2 SYGVKD, per germline. The V and J ends lost 4 bases and 0 bases respectively, with 16 bases between them. This CDR3 has 18 amino acids.

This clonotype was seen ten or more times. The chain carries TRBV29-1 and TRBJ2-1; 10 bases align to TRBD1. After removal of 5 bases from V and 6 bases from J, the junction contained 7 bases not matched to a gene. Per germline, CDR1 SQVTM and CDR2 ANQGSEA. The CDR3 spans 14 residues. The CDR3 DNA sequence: TGCAGCGTTAGATCGGACAGGGGGGTCAATGAGCAGTTCTTC. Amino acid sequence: CSVRSDRGVNEQFF.

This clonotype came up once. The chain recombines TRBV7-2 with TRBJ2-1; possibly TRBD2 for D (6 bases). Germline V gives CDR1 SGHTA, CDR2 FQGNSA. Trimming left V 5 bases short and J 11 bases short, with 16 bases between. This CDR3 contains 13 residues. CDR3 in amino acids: CASSRTGLPQQFF. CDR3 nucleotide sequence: TGTGCCAGCAGCAGGACGGGACTCCCACAGCAGTTCTTC.

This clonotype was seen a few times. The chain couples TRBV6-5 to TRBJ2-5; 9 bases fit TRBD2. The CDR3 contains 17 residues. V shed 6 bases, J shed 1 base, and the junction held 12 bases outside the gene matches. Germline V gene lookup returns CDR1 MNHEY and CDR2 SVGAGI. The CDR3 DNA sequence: TGTGCCAGCAGCCTACTCGGGACTAGCCAATTCCAAGAGACCCAGTACTTC. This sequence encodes CASSLLGTSQFQETQYF.

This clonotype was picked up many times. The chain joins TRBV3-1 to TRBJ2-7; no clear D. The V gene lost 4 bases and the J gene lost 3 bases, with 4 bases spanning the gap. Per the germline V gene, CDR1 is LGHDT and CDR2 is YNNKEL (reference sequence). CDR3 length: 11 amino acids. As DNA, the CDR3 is TGTGCCAGCAGCCGGGTCTACGAGCAGTACTTC. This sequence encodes CASSRVYEQYF.

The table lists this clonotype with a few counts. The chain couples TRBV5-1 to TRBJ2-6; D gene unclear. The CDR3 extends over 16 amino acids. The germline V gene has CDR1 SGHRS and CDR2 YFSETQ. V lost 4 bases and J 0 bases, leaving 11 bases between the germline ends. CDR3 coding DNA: TGCGCCAGCAGCCGCCTGACATCCTCTGGGGCCAACGTCCTGACTTTC. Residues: CASSRLTSSGANVLTF.

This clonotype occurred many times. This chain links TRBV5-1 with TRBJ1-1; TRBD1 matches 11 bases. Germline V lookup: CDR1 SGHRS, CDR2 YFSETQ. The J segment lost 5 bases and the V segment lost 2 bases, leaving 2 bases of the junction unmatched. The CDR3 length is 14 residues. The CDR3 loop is CASSFRDRGTEAFF. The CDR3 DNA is TGCGCCAGCAGCTTCCGGGACAGGGGGACTGAAGCTTTCTTT.

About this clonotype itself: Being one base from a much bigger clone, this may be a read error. CDR3 region: CAISAQSYDVQYF. In nucleotides, the CDR3 is TGTGCCATCAGTGCCCAAAGTTACGACGTGCAGTACTTC. The V call is TRBV10-3, the J call TRBJ2-7, with D unresolved. V was pared by 4 bases and J by 9 bases, with 16 bases between. CDR3 length: 13 residues. From germline, CDR1 is ENHRY and CDR2 SYGVKD.

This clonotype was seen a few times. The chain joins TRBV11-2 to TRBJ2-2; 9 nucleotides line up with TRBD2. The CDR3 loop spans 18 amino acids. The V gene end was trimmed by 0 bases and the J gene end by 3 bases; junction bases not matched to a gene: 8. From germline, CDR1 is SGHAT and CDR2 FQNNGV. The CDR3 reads CASSLDSGLAGHTGELFF. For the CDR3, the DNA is TGTGCCAGCAGCTTAGATTCCGGGCTAGCGGGGCACACCGGGGAGCTGTTTTTT.

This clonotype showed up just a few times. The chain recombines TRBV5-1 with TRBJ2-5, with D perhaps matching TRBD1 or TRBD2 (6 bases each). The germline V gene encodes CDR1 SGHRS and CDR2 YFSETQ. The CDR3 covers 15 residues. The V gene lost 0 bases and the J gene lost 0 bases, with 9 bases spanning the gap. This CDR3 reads CASSLGGAYQETQYF. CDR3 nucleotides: TGCGCCAGCAGCTTGGGGGGGGCCTACCAAGAGACCCAGTACTTC.

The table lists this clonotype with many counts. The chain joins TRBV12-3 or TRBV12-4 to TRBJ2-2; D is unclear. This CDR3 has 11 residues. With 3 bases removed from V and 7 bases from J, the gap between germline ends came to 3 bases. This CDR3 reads CASSFLGELFF. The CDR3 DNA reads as TGTGCCAGCAGTTTTCTCGGGGAGCTGTTTTTT.

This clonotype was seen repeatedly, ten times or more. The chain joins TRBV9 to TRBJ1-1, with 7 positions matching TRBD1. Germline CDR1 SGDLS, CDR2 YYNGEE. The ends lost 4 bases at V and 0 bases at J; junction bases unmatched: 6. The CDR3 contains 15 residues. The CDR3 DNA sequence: TGTGCCAGCAGCACCTTTGACAGGGTGAACACTGAAGCTTTCTTT. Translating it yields CASSTFDRVNTEAFF.

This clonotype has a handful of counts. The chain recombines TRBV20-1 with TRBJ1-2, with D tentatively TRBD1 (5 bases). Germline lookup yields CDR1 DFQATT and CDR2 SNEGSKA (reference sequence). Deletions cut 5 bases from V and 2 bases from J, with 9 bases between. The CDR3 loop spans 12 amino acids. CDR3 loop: CSAPTANYGYTF. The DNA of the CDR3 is TGCAGTGCTCCGACAGCAAACTATGGCTACACCTTC.

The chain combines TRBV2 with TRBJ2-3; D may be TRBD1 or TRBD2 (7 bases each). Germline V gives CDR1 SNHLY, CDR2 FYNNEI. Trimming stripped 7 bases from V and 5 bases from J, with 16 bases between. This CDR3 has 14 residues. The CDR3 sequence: CASKTGREEDTQYF. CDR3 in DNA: TGTGCCAGCAAGACAGGGAGGGAGGAAGATACGCAGTATTTT.

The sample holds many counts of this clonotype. The CDR3 DNA reads TGTGCCAGCAGGAGAGAACAGGGGGCAGGCACCGGGGAGCTGTTTTTT. Amino acids: CASRREQGAGTGELFF. The V and J genes are TRBV5-6 and TRBJ2-2; 9 bases are a match to TRBD1. This CDR3 is built from 16 residues. Per the germline V gene, CDR1 is SGHDT and CDR2 is YYEEEE. The trim removed 5 bases at V and 4 bases at J, leaving 9 bases unmatched.

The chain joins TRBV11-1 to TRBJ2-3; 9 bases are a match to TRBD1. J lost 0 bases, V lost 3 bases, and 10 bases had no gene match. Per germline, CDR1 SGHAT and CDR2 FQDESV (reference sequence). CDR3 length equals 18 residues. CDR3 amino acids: CASSFGQGLVGSTDTQYF. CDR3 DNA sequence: TGTGCCAGCAGCTTCGGACAGGGGCTGGTCGGAAGCACAGATACGCAGTATTTT.

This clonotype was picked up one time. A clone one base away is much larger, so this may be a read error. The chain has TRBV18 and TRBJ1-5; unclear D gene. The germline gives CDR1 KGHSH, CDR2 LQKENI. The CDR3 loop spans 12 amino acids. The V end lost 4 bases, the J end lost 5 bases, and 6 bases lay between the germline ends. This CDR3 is CASSLPYQPQHF. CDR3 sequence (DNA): TGTGCCAGCTCACTCCCCTATCAGCCCCAGCATTTT.

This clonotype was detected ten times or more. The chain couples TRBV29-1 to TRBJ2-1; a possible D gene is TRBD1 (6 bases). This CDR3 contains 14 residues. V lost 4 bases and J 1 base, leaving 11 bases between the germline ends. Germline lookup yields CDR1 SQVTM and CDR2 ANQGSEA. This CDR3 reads CSVAIQGSYNEQFF. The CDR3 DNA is TGCAGCGTTGCGATACAGGGATCCTACAATGAGCAGTTCTTC.

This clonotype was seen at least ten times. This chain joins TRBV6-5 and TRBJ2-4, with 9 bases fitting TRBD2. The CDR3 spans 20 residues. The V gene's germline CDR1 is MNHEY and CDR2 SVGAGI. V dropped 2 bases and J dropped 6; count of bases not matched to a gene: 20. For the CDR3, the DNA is TGTGCCAGCAGTTACAATCCCCCAGCGGGGGGATCCTCCAATTTAAACATTCAGTACTTC. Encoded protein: CASSYNPPAGGSSNLNIQYF.